This T cell receptor beta chain was recorded in a study of blood T cells in healthy people across ages. Combining a sample-barcoded 5' primer with a J-beta primer mix, a second PCR ran for about 6 to 11 cycles. TCRdb analysed the 5' RACE reads with MiXCR anew, one entry per CDR3 protein. The top ten hold over 20% of the sample, which has about 970,000 distinct CDR3 sequences, roughly half seen once. This clonotype appeared a single time. The material sequenced was blood. This clonotype was sampled from a woman aged 55-69 years in good health.

The CDR3 nucleotides are TGCGCCAGCAGCTCCTTAGGTCGGGGGACAGCCAACACTGAAGCTTTCTTT. Translated, it gives CASSSLGRGTANTEAFF. V usage is TRBV5-1 and J usage is TRBJ1-1; 7 nucleotides line up with TRBD1. Unmatched junction bases numbered 13, after V lost 3 bases and J lost 2 bases. The length of the CDR3 is 17 residues. Germline V CDR1 and CDR2: SGHRS, YFSETQ.